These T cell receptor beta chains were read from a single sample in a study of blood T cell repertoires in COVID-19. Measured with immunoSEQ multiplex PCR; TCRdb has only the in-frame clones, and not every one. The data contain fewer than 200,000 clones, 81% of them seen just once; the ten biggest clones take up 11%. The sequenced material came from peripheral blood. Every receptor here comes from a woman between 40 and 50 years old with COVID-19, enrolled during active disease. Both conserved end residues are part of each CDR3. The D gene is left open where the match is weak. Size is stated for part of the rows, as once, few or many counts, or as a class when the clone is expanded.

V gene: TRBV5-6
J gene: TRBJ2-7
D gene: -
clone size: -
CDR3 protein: CASSLSGYEQYF
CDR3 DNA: TGTGCCAGCAGCTTGTCGGGTTACGAGCAGTACTTC

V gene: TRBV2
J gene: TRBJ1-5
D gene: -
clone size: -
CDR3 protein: CASNRDNNQPQHF
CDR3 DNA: TGTGCCAGCAATAGGGACAACAATCAGCCCCAGCATTTT

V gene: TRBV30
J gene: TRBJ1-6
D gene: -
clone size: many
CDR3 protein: CAWSPKLSSYNSPLHF
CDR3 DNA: TGTGCCTGGAGTCCGAAGCTAAGCTCCTATAATTCACCCCTCCACTTT

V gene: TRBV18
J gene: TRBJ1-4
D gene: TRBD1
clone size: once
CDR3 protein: CASSPPTGEEKLFF
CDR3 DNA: TGTGCCAGCTCACCACCTACAGGGGAAGAAAAACTGTTTTTT

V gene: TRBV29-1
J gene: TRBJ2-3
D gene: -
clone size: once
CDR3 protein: CSGGDNTQYF
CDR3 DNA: TGCAGCGGGGGAGACAATACGCAGTATTTT

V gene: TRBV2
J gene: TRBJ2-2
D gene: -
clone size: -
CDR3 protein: CASSEVGGLTGELFF
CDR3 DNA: TGTGCCAGCAGTGAAGTCGGGGGTCTCACCGGGGAGCTGTTTTTT

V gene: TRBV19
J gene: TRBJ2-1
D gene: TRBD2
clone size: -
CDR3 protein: CASSISSGGNEQFF
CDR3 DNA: TGTGCCAGTAGTATTTCTAGCGGGGGGAATGAGCAGTTCTTC

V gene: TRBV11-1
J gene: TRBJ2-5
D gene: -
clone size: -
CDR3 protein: CASSLWRDYQETQYF
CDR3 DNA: TGTGCCAGCAGCTTATGGCGGGACTACCAAGAGACCCAGTACTTC

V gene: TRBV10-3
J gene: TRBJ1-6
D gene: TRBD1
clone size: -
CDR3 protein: CAISEHDRGAYNSPLHF
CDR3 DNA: TGTGCCATCAGTGAACATGACAGGGGAGCTTACAATTCACCCCTCCACTTT

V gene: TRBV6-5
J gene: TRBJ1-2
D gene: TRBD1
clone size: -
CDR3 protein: CASRLITGGGYGYTF
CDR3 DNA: TGTGCCAGCAGGCTAATTACAGGGGGGGGCTATGGCTACACCTTC

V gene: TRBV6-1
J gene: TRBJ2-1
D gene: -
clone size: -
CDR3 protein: CASSEVGLTQFF
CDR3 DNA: TGTGCCAGCAGTGAAGTGGGCCTTACGCAGTTCTTC

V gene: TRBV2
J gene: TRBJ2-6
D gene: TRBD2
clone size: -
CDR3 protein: CASRSPPSGRVSGANVLTF
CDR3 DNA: TGTGCCAGCAGGTCTCCCCCGAGCGGGAGGGTCTCTGGGGCCAACGTCCTGACTTTC

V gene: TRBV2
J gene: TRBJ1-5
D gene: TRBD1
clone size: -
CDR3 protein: CASSVARDRFDQPQHF
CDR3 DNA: TGTGCCAGCAGCGTTGCCCGGGACAGGTTCGATCAGCCCCAGCATTTT

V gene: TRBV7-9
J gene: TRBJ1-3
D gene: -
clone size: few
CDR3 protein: CASSLAGHKSSGNTIYF
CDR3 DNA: TGTGCCAGCAGCTTAGCGGGACACAAGAGCTCTGGAAACACCATATATTTT

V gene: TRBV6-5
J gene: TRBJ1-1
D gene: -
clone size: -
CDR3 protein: CASSYSGGRVNTEAFF
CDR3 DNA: TGTGCCAGCAGTTACTCCGGGGGGCGGGTGAACACTGAAGCTTTCTTT

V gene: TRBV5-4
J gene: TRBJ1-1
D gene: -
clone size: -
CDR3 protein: CASSLGGNTEAFF
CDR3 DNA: TGTGCCAGCAGCCTTGGGGGCAACACTGAAGCTTTCTTT

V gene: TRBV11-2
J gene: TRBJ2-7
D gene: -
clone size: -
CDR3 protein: CASSLGQLVYEQYF
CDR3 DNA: TGTGCCAGCAGCCTTGGACAGCTTGTCTACGAGCAGTACTTC

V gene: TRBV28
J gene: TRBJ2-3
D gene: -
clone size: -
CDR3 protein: CASSFRQTNTDTQYF
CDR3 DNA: TGTGCCAGCAGTTTTCGACAGACCAACACAGATACGCAGTATTTT

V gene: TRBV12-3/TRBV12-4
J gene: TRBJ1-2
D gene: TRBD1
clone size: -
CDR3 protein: CASSSGSTGGYRF
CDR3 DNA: TGTGCCAGCAGTTCGGGTTCGACAGGGGGCTACCGGTTC

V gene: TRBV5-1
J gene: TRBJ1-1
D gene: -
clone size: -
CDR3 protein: CASSRTENTEAFF
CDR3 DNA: TGCGCCAGCAGCAGAACAGAGAACACTGAAGCTTTCTTT

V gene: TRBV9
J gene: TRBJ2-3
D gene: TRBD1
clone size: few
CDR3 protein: CASSDRGEADTQYF
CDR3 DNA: TGTGCCAGCAGCGACAGGGGAGAGGCAGATACGCAGTATTTT

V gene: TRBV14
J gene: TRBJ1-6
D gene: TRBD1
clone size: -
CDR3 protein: CASRSRGLDSPLHF
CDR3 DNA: TGTGCCAGCAGATCCAGGGGGCTGGATTCACCCCTCCACTTT

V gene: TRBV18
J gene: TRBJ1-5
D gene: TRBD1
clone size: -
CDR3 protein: CASSPLAGTGGNQPQHF
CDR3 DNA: TGTGCCAGCTCGCCCCTCGCCGGGACAGGGGGCAATCAGCCCCAGCATTTT

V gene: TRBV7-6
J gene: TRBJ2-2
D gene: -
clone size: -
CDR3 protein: CASSPRTVNTGELFF
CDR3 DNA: TGTGCCAGCAGCCCCCGGACAGTGAACACCGGGGAGCTGTTTTTT

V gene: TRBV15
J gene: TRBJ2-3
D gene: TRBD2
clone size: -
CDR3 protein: CATSRNRGTSSADTQYF
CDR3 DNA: TGTGCCACCAGCAGAAACCGGGGGACTAGCTCCGCAGATACGCAGTATTTT

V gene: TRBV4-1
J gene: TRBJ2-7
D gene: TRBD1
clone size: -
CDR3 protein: CASSSTPTGVYEQYF
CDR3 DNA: TGCGCCAGCAGCTCGACTCCGACAGGGGTTTACGAGCAGTACTTC

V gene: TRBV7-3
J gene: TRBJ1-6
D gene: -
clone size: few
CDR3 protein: CASSGSGGKNSPLHF
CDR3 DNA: TGTGCCAGCAGCGGTTCGGGCGGGAAGAATTCACCCCTCCACTTT

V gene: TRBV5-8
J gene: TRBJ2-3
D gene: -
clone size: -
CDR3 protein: CILGHPSTDTQYF
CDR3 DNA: TGTATCCTAGGACACCCTAGCACAGATACGCAGTATTTT

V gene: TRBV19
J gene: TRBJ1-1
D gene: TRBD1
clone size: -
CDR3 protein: CASTGTDMNTEAFF
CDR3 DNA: TGTGCCAGTACCGGGACAGATATGAACACTGAAGCTTTCTTT

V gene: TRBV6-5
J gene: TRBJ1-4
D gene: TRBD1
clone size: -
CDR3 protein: CASSPRQGSSEKLFF
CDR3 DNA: TGTGCCAGCAGTCCTCGACAGGGCTCAAGTGAAAAACTGTTTTTT

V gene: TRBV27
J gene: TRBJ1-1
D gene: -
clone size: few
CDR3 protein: CASIARERRNTEAFF
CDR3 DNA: TGTGCCAGCATTGCCCGGGAGAGGAGGAACACTGAAGCTTTCTTT

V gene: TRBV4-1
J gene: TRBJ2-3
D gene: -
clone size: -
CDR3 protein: CASSQELYTDTQYF
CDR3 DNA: TGCGCCAGCAGCCAAGAATTATACACAGATACGCAGTATTTT

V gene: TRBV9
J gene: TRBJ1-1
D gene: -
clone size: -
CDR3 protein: CASSTGIGDTEAFF
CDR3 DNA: TGTGCCAGCAGCACAGGGATTGGGGACACTGAAGCTTTCTTT